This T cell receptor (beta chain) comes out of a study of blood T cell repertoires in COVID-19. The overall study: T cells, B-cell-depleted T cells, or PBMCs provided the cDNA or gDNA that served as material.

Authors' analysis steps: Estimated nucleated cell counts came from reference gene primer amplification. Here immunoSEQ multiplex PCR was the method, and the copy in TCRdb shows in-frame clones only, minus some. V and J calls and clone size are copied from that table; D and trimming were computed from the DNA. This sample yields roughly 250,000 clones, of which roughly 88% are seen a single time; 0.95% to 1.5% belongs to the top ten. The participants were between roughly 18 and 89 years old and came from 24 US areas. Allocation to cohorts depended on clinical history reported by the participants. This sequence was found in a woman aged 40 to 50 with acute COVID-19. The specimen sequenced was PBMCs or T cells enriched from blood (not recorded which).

The CDR3 sequence is CASSYVGTSGTDTQYF. Written as DNA, the CDR3 is TGTGCCAGCAGTTACGTTGGGACTAGCGGCACAGATACGCAGTATTTT. This chain uses TRBV6-5 with TRBJ2-3; 10 bases line up with TRBD2. CDR1 MNHEY and CDR2 SVGAGI come from the germline V gene. Germline trimming cut 2 bases from V and 1 base from J; bases unmatched to any gene: 3. There are 16 residues in the CDR3.